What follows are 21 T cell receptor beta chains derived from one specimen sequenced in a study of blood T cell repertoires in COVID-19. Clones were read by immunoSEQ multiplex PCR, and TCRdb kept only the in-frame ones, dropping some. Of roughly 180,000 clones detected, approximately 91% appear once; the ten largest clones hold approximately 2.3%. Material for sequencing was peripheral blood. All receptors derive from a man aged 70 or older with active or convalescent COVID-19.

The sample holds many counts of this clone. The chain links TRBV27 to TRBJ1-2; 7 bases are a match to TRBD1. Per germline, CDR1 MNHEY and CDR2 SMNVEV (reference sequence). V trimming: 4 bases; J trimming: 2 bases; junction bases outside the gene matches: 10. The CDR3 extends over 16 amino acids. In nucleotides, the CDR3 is TGTGCCAGCAGTTCCAGGACAGGCTCTGGGAACTATGGCTACACCTTC. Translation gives CASSSRTGSGNYGYTF.

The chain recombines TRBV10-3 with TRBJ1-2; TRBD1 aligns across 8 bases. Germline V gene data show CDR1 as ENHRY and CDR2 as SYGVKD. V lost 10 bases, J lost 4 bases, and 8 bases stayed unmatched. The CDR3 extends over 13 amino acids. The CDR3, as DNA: TGTGCCACCTCCGGGACAGGTTTCTATGGCTACACCTTC. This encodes CATSGTGFYGYTF.

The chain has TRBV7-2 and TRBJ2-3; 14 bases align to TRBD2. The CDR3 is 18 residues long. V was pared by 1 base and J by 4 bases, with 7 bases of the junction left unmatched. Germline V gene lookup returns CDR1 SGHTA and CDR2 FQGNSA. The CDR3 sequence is CASSLDRTSGRFADTQYF. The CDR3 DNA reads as TGTGCCAGCAGCTTAGACCGGACTAGCGGGAGGTTCGCAGATACGCAGTATTTT.

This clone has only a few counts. CDR3 amino acids: CASSDGGSTDTQYF. The CDR3 DNA reads as TGCGCCAGCAGTGACGGGGGTAGCACAGATACGCAGTATTTT. The chain is built from TRBV10-1 and TRBJ2-3; TRBD2 might be the D (6 bases). Germline CDR1 and CDR2: WNHNN and SYGVQD (reference sequence). The CDR3 runs 14 residues. Trimming shortened V by 3 bases and J by 0 bases, and 7 bases separated the two germline ends.

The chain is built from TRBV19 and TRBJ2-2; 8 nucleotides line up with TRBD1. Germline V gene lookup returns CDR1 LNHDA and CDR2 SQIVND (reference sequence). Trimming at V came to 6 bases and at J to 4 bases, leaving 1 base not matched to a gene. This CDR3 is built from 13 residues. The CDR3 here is CASSGTGTGELFF. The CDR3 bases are TGTGCCAGTAGCGGGACAGGCACCGGGGAGCTGTTTTTT.

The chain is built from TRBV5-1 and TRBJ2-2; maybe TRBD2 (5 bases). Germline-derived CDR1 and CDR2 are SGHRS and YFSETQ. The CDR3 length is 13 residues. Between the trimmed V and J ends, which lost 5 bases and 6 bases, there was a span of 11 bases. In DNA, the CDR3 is TGCGCCAGCAGTCGGGGTGGGCCCGGGGAGCTGTTTTTT. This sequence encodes CASSRGGPGELFF.

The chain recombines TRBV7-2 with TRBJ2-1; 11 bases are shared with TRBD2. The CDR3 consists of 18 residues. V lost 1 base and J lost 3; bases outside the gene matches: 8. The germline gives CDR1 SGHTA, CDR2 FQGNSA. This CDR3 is CASSLVFSGGVYYNEQFF. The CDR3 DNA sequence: TGTGCCAGCAGCTTAGTCTTTAGCGGGGGGGTGTACTACAATGAGCAGTTCTTC. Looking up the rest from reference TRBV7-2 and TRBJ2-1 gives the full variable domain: GAGVSQSPSNKVTEKGKDVELRCDPISGHTALYWYRQSLGQGLEFLIYFQGNSAPDKSGLPSDRFSAERTGGSVSTLTIQRTQQEDSAVYLCASSLVFSGGVYYNEQFFGPGTRLTVL.

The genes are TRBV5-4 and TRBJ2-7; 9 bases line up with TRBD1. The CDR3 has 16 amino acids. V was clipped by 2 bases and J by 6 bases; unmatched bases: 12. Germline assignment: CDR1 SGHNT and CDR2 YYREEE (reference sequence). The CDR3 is CASSFQQGAQIVEQYF. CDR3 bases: TGTGCCAGCAGCTTCCAACAGGGGGCGCAAATAGTCGAGCAGTACTTC. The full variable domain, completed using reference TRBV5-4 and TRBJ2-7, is ETGVTQSPTHLIKTRGQQVTLRCSSQSGHNTVSWYQQALGQGPQFIFQYYREEENGRGNFPPRFSGLQFPNYSSELNVNALELDDSALYLCASSFQQGAQIVEQYFGPGTRLTVT.

CDR3 nucleotide sequence: TGTGCCAGCAGCTTGGGACAGGCTGTTCAGCCCCAGCATTTT. Its protein is CASSLGQAVQPQHF. The V call is TRBV11-1, the J call TRBJ1-5, with 8 nucleotides matching TRBD1. The CDR3 spans 14 residues. The V gene's germline CDR1 is SGHAT and CDR2 FQDESV (reference sequence). The trim removed 3 bases at V and 6 bases at J, leaving 4 bases unmatched.

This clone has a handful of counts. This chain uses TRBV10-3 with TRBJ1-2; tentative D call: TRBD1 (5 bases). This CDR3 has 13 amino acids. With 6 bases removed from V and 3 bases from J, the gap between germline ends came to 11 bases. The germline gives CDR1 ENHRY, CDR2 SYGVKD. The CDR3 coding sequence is TGTGCCATCAGCACCGGGACTGACTATGGCTACACCTTC. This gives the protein CAISTGTDYGYTF.

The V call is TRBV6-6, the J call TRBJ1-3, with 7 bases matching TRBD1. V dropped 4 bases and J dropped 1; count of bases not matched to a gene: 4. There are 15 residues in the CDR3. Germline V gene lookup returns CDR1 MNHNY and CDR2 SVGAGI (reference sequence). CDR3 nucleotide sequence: TGTGCCAGCAGTTCGCCGACAGGGTCTGGAAACACCATATATTTT. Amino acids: CASSSPTGSGNTIYF.

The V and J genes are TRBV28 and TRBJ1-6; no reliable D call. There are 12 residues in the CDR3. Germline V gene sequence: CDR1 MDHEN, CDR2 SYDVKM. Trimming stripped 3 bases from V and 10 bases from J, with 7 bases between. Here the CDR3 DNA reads TGTGCCAGCAGTTTTACGGGGTCACCCCTCCACTTT. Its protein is CASSFTGSPLHF.

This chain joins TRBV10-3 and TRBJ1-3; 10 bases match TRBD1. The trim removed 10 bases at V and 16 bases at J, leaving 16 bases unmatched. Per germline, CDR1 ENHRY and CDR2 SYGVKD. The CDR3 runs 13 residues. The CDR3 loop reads CASSGTGADRIYF. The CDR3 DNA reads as TGTGCCAGCTCCGGGACAGGGGCCGATCGGATCTATTTT.

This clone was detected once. Here the CDR3 reads CAWSVLDRGNSPLHF. CDR3 nucleotide sequence: TGTGCCTGGAGTGTACTTGACAGGGGTAATTCACCCCTCCACTTT. The chain carries TRBV30 and TRBJ1-6; 8 nucleotides agree with TRBD1. This CDR3 contains 15 residues. The junction had 4 bases not matched to a gene; V was cut back by 0 bases and J by 6 bases. The germline V gene has CDR1 GTSNPN and CDR2 SVGIG (reference sequence).

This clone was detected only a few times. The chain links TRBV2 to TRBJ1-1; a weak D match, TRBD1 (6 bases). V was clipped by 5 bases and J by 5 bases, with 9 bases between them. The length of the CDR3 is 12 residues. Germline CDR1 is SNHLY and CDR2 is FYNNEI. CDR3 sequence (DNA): TGTGCCAGCAGTCCAAGGGGGACTGAAGCTTTCTTT. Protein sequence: CASSPRGTEAFF.

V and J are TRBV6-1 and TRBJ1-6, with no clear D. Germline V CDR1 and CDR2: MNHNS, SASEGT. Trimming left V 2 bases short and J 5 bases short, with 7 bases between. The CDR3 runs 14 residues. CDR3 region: CASSEQANNSPLHF. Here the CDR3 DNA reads TGTGCCAGCAGTGAACAGGCGAATAATTCACCCCTCCACTTT.

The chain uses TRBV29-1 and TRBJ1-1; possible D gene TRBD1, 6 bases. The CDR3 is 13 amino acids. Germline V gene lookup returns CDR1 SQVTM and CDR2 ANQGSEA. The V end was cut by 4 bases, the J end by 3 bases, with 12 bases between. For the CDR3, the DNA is TGCAGCGTTGGTAAGGACAGACACACTGAAGCTTTCTTT. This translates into CSVGKDRHTEAFF.

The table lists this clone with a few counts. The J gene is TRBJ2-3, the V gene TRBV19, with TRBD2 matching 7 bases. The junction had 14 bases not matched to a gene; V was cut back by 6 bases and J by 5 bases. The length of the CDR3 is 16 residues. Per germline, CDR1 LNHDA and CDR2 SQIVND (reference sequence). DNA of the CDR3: TGTGCCAGTAGCGATCCATCCGGGACTACCCTAGATACGCAGTATTTT. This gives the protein CASSDPSGTTLDTQYF.

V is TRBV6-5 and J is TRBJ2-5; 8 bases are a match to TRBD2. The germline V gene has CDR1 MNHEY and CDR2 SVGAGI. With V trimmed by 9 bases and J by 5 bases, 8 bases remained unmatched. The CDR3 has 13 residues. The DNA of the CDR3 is TGTGCCAGAGGGGCGGGAGGAGGGGAGACCCAGTACTTC. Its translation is CARGAGGGETQYF.

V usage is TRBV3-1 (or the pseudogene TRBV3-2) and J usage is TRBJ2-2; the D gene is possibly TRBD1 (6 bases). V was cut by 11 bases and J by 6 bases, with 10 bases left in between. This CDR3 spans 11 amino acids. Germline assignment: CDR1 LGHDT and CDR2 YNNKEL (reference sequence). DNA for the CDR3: TGTGCCTCTAAGGGGGCCGGGGAGCTGTTTTTT. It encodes CASKGAGELFF.

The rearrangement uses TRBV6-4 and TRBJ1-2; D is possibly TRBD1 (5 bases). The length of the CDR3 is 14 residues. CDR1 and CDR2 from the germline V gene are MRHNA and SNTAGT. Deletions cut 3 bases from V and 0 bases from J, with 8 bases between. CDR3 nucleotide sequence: TGTGCCAGCAGTGAGGGGGGAACTAACTATGGCTACACCTTC. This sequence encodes CASSEGGTNYGYTF.